This T cell receptor (beta chain) emerged from a study of T cells after yellow fever vaccination. About the study: Low-cell-number fractions underwent preparation using SMART-Seq v4 Ultra Low Input. Findings and caveats of the study: Overlap between CD4 and CD8 compartments was detected for a small share of clonotypes. Post-booster samples contained most primary-vaccination clones (more than 95% CD4, almost 90% CD8). Though it reached lower strength, the secondary response hit its peak faster, day 5 versus 15.

This clonotype has a handful of counts. Its specificity is not known. Trimming at V came to 4 bases and at J to 4 bases, leaving 9 bases not matched to a gene. Germline V CDR1 and CDR2: SGHTA, FQGNSA. The CDR3 is 16 amino acids. TCRdb reprocessed the 5' RACE reads via MiXCR and lists one record per CDR3 protein. The table shows hundreds of thousands of distinct CDR3 sequences, with around 20% occurring only once. This specimen was PBMCs, taken before the yellow fever booster vaccination. The J gene is TRBJ2-1, the V gene TRBV7-2, with TRBD1 matching over 8 bases. This TCR was recovered from a man between 18 and 35 years old who received the YFV17D yellow fever vaccine. CDR3 nucleotides: TGTGCCAGCAGCTGGACGGGGACAGGAGAGTACAATGAGCAGTTCTTC. Its translation: CASSWTGTGEYNEQFF.